A single TCR beta chain is shown here with its context. The antigen remains undetermined. Other DNA variants within this sample encode the same CDR3. The CDR3 length is 13 residues. V was cut by 1 base and J by 2 bases, with 4 bases left in between. Germline-derived CDR1 and CDR2 are SGHTS and YDEGEE. The sample is drawn from a study of shared clonotypes between healthy human individuals. Findings of the study overall: The sole specimen, blood, was sampled, and tissue repertoires likely differ.

The assay used deep level. Only in-frame clones appear in the TCRdb table, and some are missing; sequencing was by immunoSEQ multiplex PCR. The sample includes some 2,000,000 clones, 85% to 95% of them seen just once. This clonotype was sampled from a young man in good health. The J gene is TRBJ1-5, the V gene TRBV5-8; D remains ambiguous. The source material was naive CD4+ T cells sorted from blood. This sample's subset: CD45RA+ positively selected. CDR3 sequence reads: CASSLQGNQPQHF. The CDR3 DNA sequence: TGTGCCAGCAGCTTGCAAGGCAATCAGCCCCAGCATTTT.